This TCR beta chain was documented in a study of molecular identifiers for immune sequencing clone quantification. MiXCR, run by TCRdb on the PCR reads, gives a single entry per CDR3 protein. The sample includes 10,000 or so distinct CDR3 sequences, about 18% of them seen just once. This clonotype is medium-sized (0.01 to 0.1%). V lost 1 base and J lost 2, with 4 bases in between. Germline CDR1 and CDR2: SSHAT and FNYEAQ (reference sequence). The CDR3 covers 13 residues. This sequence was found in a human donor in good health. Some libraries in this study had Jurkat cell RNA spiked in. Material: naive CD8+ T cells from blood, with Jurkat cell RNA spiked in. This sample's subset: FACS-sorted CD8+CD4-CCR7+CD45RA+ naive T cells. The chain couples TRBV7-7 to TRBJ2-3; D is uncertain. CDR3 nucleotide sequence: TGTGCCAGCAGCTTAGTCAACACAGATACGCAGTATTTT. Translating gives CASSLVNTDTQYF.